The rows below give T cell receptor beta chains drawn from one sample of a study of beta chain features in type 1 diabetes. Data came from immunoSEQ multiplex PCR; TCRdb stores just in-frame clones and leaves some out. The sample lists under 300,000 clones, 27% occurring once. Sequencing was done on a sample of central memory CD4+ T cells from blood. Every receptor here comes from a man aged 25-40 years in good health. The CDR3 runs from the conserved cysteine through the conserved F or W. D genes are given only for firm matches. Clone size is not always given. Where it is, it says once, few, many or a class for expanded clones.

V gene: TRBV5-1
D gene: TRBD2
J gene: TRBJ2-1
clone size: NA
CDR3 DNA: TGCGCCAGCACCCCGGGGGTGGGGACTAGCCGCAATGAGCAGTTCTTC
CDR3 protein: CASTPGVGTSRNEQFF

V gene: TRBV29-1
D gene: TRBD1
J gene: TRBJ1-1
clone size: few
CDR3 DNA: TGCAGCGCTTCCGAACAGGGGGAAGCTTTCTTT
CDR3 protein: CSASEQGEAFF

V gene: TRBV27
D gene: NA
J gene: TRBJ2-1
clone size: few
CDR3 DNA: TGTGCCAGCAGTTTAATCCAACACTCCTACAATGAGCAGTTCTTC
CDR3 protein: CASSLIQHSYNEQFF

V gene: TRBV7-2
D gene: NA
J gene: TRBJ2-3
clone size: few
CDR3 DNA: TGTGCCAGCAGCTTTACTAGATCAGATACGCAGTATTTT
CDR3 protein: CASSFTRSDTQYF

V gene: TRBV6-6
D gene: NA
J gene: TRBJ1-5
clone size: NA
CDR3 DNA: TGTGCCAGCACCTACGAGGCAGGCAATCAGCCCCAGCATTTT
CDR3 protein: CASTYEAGNQPQHF

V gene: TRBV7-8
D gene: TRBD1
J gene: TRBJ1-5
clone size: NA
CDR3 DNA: TGTGCCAGCAGCAAGACAGGGGGGAGCAATCAGCCCCAGCATTTT
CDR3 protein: CASSKTGGSNQPQHF

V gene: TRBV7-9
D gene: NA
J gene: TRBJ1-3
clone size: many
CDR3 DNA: TGTGCCAGCAGCTTGCGAGCGGGGCAGTCTGGAAACACCATATATTTT
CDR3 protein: CASSLRAGQSGNTIYF

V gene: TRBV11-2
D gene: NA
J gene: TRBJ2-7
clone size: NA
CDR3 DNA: TGTGCCAGCAGCTTCGGTAGGCAGGAGCTCGGGCACGAGCAGTACTTC
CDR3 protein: CASSFGRQELGHEQYF

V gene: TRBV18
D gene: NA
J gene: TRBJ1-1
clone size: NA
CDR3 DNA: TGTGCCAGCTCAGGGTCGGGAGCTGAAGCTTTCTTT
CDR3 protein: CASSGSGAEAFF

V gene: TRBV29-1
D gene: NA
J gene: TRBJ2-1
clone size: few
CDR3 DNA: TGCAGCGCGGCGCGGAGCTCCTACAATGAGCAGTTCTTC
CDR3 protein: CSAARSSYNEQFF

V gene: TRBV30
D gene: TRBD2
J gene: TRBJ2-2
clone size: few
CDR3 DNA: TGTGCCTGGTTTCACAGCGGGATAGGGCACACCGGGGAGCTGTTTTTT
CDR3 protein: CAWFHSGIGHTGELFF

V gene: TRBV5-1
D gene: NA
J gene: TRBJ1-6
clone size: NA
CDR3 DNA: TGCGCCAGCAGCTTGGCCTCAGGGGAGGGTTCACCCCTCCACTTT
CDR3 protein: CASSLASGEGSPLHF

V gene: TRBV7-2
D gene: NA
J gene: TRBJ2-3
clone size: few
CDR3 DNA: TGTGCCAGCAGCGCGAAAGGAGTCATGGGGGATGATACGCAGTATTTT
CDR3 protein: CASSAKGVMGDDTQYF

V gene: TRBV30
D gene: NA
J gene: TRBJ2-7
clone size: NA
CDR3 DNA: TGTGCCTGGGACCGGGCCTACTCCTACGAGCAGTACTTC
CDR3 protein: CAWDRAYSYEQYF

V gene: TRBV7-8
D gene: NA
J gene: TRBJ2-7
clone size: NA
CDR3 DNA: TGTGCCAGCAGCTGGGGGGCCTCTAGCGGCTCCTACGAGCAGTACTTC
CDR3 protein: CASSWGASSGSYEQYF

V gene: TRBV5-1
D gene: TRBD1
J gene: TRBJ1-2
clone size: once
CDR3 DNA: TGCGCCAGCAGGCCTGCGGGACAGGCGGACTATGGCTACACCTTC
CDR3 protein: CASRPAGQADYGYTF

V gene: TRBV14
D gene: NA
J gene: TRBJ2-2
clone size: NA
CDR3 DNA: TGTGCCAGCAGAAGGACGGAAAACACCGGGGAGCTGTTTTTT
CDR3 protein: CASRRTENTGELFF

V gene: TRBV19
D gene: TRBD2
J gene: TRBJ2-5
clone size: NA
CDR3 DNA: TGTGCCAGTAGTAGGGGAGGACTAGCAGGGCAGACCCAGTACTTC
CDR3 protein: CASSRGGLAGQTQYF

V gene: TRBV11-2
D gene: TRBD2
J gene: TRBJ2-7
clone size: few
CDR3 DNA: TGTGCCAGCAGCCGACTAGCGGGGACCTCCTACGAGCAGTACTTC
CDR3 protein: CASSRLAGTSYEQYF

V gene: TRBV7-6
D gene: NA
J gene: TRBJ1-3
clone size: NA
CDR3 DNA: TGTGCCAGCAGCTTAGAGCCCACACAGGGTGGCTCTGGAAACACCATATATTTT
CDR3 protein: CASSLEPTQGGSGNTIYF

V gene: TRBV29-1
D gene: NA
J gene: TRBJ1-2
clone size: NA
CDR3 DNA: TGCAGCGTTTCAGGGGCCTATGGCTACACCTTC
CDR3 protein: CSVSGAYGYTF

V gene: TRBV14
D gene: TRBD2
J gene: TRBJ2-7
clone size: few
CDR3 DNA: TGTGCCAGCAGTCTTAGCGGGGGGCTCTACGAGCAGTACTTC
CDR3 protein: CASSLSGGLYEQYF

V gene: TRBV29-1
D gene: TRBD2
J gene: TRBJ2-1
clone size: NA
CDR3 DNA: TGCAGCGTGTCCGGGACAGTTTACGGGACTAGCGGGAGGTTTTCAAAAAATGAGCAGTTCTTC
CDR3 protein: CSVSGTVYGTSGRFSKNEQFF

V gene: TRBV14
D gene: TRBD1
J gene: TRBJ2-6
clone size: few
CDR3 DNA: TGTGCCAGCAGACGACAGGGGGCTGGGGCCAACGTCCTGACTTTC
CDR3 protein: CASRRQGAGANVLTF

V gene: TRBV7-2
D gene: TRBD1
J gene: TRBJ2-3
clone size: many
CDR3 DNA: TGTGCCAGCAGCTTAGGTAGACAGGGGGCCAGGACGCAGTATTTT
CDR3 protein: CASSLGRQGARTQYF

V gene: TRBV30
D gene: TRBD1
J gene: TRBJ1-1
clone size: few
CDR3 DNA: TGTGCCTGGACCAAGGACAGGGGGACCCTGAACACTGAAGCTTTCTTT
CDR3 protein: CAWTKDRGTLNTEAFF

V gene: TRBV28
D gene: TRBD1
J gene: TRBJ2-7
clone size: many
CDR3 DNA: TGTGCCAGCAGTGGACAGGAGTTTCAGTACTTC
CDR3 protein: CASSGQEFQYF

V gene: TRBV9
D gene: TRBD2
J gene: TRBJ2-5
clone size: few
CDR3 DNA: TGTGCCAGCAGCGAAACTAGCGGGAGGGCAGGGGAGACCCAGTACTTC
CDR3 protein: CASSETSGRAGETQYF

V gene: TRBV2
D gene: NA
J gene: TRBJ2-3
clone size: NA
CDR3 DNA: TGTGCCAGCAGGGAAAACGAGAAGACAGATACGCAGTATTTT
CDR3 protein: CASRENEKTDTQYF

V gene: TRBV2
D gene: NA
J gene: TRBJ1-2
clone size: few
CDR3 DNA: TGTGCCAGCAGTGTGGTTGCTAACTATGGCTACACCTTC
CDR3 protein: CASSVVANYGYTF

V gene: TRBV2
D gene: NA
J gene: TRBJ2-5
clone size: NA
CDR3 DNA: TGTGCCAGCAGTGAGCGGCGGAAAGAGACCCAGTACTTC
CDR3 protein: CASSERRKETQYF

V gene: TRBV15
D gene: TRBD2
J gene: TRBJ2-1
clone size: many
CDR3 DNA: TGTGCCACCAGCGCCTCCGTGGCTAGCGGTCTCGATGAGCAGTTCTTC
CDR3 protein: CATSASVASGLDEQFF

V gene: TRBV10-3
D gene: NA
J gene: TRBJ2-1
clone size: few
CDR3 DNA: TGTGCCATCAGTGAGGGAACCAATGAGCAGTTCTTC
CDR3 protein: CAISEGTNEQFF

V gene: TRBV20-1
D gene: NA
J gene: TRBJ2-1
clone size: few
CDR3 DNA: TGCAGTGCTAGAGGCGTGTACGAGCAGTTCTTC
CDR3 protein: CSARGVYEQFF

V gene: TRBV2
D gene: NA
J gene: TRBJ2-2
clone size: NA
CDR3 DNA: TGTGCCAGCAGCTTACTCCAGGGTACCGGGGAGCTGTTTTTT
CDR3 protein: CASSLLQGTGELFF

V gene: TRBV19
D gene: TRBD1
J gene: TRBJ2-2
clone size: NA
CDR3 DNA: TGTGCCAGTAGCTGGGGACAGACCCTCAACGGGGAGCTGTTTTTT
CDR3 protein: CASSWGQTLNGELFF

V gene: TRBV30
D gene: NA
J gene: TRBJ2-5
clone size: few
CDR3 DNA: TGTGCCTGGAGTCCGTCGACGGGCTTCCAAGAGACCCAGTACTTC
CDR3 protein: CAWSPSTGFQETQYF

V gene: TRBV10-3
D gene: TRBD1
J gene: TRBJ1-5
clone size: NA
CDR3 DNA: TGTGCCATCAGTGACTCGGACAGGGGCAATCAGCCCCAGCATTTT
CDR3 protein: CAISDSDRGNQPQHF

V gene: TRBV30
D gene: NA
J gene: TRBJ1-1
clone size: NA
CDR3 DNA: TGTGCCTGGAGTGTACGGCCTAACACTGAAGCTTTCTTT
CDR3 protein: CAWSVRPNTEAFF

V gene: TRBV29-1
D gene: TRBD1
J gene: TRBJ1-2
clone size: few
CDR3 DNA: TGCAGCGTTAGACAGGGAACCGTCTCGACCTATGGCTACACCTTC
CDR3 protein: CSVRQGTVSTYGYTF

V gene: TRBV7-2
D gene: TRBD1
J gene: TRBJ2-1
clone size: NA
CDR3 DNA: TGTGCCAGCAGCTTAGCACAGGGGGCCTACAATGAGCAGTTCTTC
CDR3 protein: CASSLAQGAYNEQFF

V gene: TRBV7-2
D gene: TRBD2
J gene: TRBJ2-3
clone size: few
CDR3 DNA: TGTGCCAGCAGCTCTCCGGGGGGGCAGACAGATACGCAGTATTTT
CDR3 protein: CASSSPGGQTDTQYF

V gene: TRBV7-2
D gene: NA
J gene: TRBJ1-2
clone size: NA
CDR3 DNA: TGTGCCAGCAGCTTAGCGGGACCTATCGGGGGCTACACCTTC
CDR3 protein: CASSLAGPIGGYTF

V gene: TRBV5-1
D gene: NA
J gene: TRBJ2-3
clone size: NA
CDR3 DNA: TGCGCCAGCAGCCTAGCCCCTACCACCCATACGCAGTATTTT
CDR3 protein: CASSLAPTTHTQYF

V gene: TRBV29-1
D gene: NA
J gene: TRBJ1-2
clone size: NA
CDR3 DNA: TGCAGCGTTGATTGGTACTCTGGGGGCTACACCTTC
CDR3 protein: CSVDWYSGGYTF

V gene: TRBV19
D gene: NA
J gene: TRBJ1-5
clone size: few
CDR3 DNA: TGTGCCAGTAGTATAAGCGGTTGGGATCAGCCCCAGCATTTT
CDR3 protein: CASSISGWDQPQHF

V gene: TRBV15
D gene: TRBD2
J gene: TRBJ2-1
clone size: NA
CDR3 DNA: TGTGCCACCAGCACCTGGACTAGCGGGGGTGGTGAGCAGTTCTTC
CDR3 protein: CATSTWTSGGGEQFF

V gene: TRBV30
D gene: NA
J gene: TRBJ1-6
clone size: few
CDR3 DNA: TGTGCCTGGACCCCATTTGTCAGCGGGAATAATTCACCCCTCCACTTT
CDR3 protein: CAWTPFVSGNNSPLHF

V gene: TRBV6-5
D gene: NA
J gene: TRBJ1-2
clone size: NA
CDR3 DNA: TGTGCCAGCAGCTCTACCACAGGGACCCGAGGCTACACCTTC
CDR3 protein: CASSSTTGTRGYTF

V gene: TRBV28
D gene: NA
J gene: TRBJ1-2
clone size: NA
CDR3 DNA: TGTGCCAGCACCGACCCGGGAGACAGGCGGCCGGACACCTTC
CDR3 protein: CASTDPGDRRPDTF

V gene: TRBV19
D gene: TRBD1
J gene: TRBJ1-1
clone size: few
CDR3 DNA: TGTGCCAGTATCGGCCTAGGGACAGTGAACACTGAAGCTTTCTTT
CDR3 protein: CASIGLGTVNTEAFF